Listed below are T cell receptor beta chains from one sample, sequenced in a study of a mutant IDH1 vaccine in newly diagnosed glioma. No antigen has been identified for these receptors. TCRdb keeps only in-frame clones here, not all; method: immunoSEQ multiplex PCR. The repertoire consists of 25,000 to 35,000 clones, with approximately 80% occurring once and the leading ten covering 7% to 10%. The specimen was PBMCs, collected from a glioma patient whose treatment included an IDH1 peptide vaccine. The receptors stem from a woman between 18 and 30 years old with glioma. CDR3s include the opening cysteine and the closing phenylalanine or tryptophan. D genes are given only for firm matches. The listing skips clone size in some rows; elsewhere it reads once, few, many or a size class.

TRBD1 | TRBJ1-1 | TRBV7-8 | NA | TGTGCCAGCAGCCCACGGACAGGAGACACTGAAGCTTTCTTT | CASSPRTGDTEAFF
NA | TRBJ1-4 | TRBV5-1 | NA | TGCGCCAGCAGCACAGGCCTGCGGGGGGAAAAACTGTTTTTT | CASSTGLRGEKLFF
NA | TRBJ1-1 | TRBV9 | few | TGTGCCAGCAGCGTAAATCCTAACACTGAAGCTTTCTTT | CASSVNPNTEAFF
TRBD1 | TRBJ2-4 | TRBV29-1 | NA | TGCAGCGTCAGGACAGGGCAAAACATTCAGTACTTC | CSVRTGQNIQYF
NA | TRBJ2-7 | TRBV7-6 | NA | TGTGCCAGCAGTCAAGGGGTTATGCGGAGCCACGAGCAGTACTTC | CASSQGVMRSHEQYF
NA | TRBJ2-7 | TRBV11-3 | NA | TGTGCCAGCAGCTTAGGGCGGGGTAGCCACGAGCAGTACTTC | CASSLGRGSHEQYF
TRBD1 | TRBJ2-1 | TRBV7-9 | NA | TGTGCCAGCAGCTTAGTTTGGACAGGGAAAGGTGAGCAGTTCTTC | CASSLVWTGKGEQFF
NA | TRBJ1-5 | TRBV6-1 | medium-sized | TGTGCCAGCATGGGGGGGAACAATCAGCCCCAGCATTTT | CASMGGNNQPQHF
NA | TRBJ2-3 | TRBV5-6 | NA | TGTGCCAGCAGCTTCCGTCCCGGGCTCACAGATACGCAGTATTTT | CASSFRPGLTDTQYF
TRBD1 | TRBJ1-2 | TRBV29-1 | NA | TGCAGCGTTGGAACAGGGGGCGGGGGCTACACCTTC | CSVGTGGGGYTF
NA | TRBJ2-3 | TRBV5-6 | NA | TGTGCCAGCAGCTTGGCAGGGGCCACAGATACGCAGTATTTT | CASSLAGATDTQYF
NA | TRBJ1-5 | TRBV6-1 | NA | TGTGCCAGCAGTGAACTTGTAGTTAACCGACAGCCCCAGCATTTT | CASSELVVNRQPQHF
NA | TRBJ1-2 | TRBV19 | NA | TGTGCCAGTAGACGGGCGGATGGCTACACCTTC | CASRRADGYTF
TRBD2 | TRBJ2-1 | TRBV2 | NA | TGTGCCAGCAGAGCTACTGGAGCGGGGAACAATGAGCAGTTCTTC | CASRATGAGNNEQFF
NA | TRBJ2-7 | TRBV7-6 | NA | TGTGCCAGCAGCCCGATGATCGGGGGCGCGGTACAAGAGCAGTACTTC | CASSPMIGGAVQEQYF
NA | TRBJ2-2 | TRBV6-5 | NA | TGTGCCAGCAGTTACGCCCGGGGTAGCACCGGGGAGCTGTTTTTT | CASSYARGSTGELFF
TRBD2 | TRBJ2-2 | TRBV5-4 | once | TGTGCCAGCAGCCCCTCTCCCGCGGGAGTGCACACCGGGGAGCTGTTTTTT | CASSPSPAGVHTGELFF
TRBD1 | TRBJ2-7 | TRBV6-5 | NA | TGTGCCAGCAGACCGGACAGGGCATACTCCTACGAGCAGTACTTC | CASRPDRAYSYEQYF
NA | TRBJ2-1 | TRBV14 | NA | TGTGCCAGCAGCCAAGATAGCAGCGAGTTACGGTTCTTC | CASSQDSSELRFF
TRBD1 | TRBJ1-4 | TRBV27 | once | TGTGCCAGCAGTTCGACAGGGGTGGCGGCTAATGAAAAACTGTTTTTT | CASSSTGVAANEKLFF
NA | TRBJ1-2 | TRBV20-1 | NA | TGCAGTGCTAGATTGGATGGCTACACCTTC | CSARLDGYTF
TRBD1 | TRBJ1-5 | TRBV7-2 | NA | TGTGCCAGCAGCTTAGGGGCGGACAGGGGGAATCAGCCCCAGCATTTT | CASSLGADRGNQPQHF
TRBD1 | TRBJ2-5 | TRBV9 | NA | TGTGCCAGCAGCTCTGGGGGGGACAGGGGGCTTGAAGAGACCCAGTACTTC | CASSSGGDRGLEETQYF
NA | TRBJ2-5 | TRBV7-7 | NA | TGTGCTAGCAGCTTAAGACGTATCGCGGGGACCAGAGAGACCCAGTACTTC | CASSLRRIAGTRETQYF
TRBD1 | TRBJ2-7 | TRBV5-4 | NA | TGTGCCACCAGCGACAGGGGAGTTTTTGAGCAGTACTTC | CATSDRGVFEQYF
TRBD1 | TRBJ1-2 | TRBV5-6 | once | TGTGCCAGCAGCTCCGGGACAGGGGACTATGGCTACACCTTC | CASSSGTGDYGYTF
NA | TRBJ1-2 | TRBV4-3 | NA | TGCGCCAGCAGCCAAGGTCATGGCGGGGATTATGGCTACACCTTC | CASSQGHGGDYGYTF
NA | TRBJ2-7 | TRBV4-1 | NA | TGCGCCAGCAGCCAGGTAGGTGGGGACGAGCAGTACTTC | CASSQVGGDEQYF
NA | TRBJ1-1 | TRBV7-6 | NA | TGTGCCAGCAGCTTAGTAGTCGGGCACCGGGGGGCTAAGAACACTGAAGCTTTCTTT | CASSLVVGHRGAKNTEAFF
TRBD1 | TRBJ2-1 | TRBV11-3 | NA | TGTGCCAGCAGCTTATTCGGACAGGGTCTTCCCAATGAGCAGTTCTTC | CASSLFGQGLPNEQFF
NA | TRBJ1-1 | TRBV4-3 | NA | TGCGCCAGCAGCCAAGTGACGGCAGAGGGAGCTTTCTTT | CASSQVTAEGAFF
NA | TRBJ1-5 | TRBV21-1 | medium-sized | TGTGCCAGTACCGCAGGGGCCCATCAGCCCCAGCATTTT | CASTAGAHQPQHF
TRBD1 | TRBJ1-4 | TRBV7-2 | NA | TGTGCCAGCAGCCCGACAGGGGTTAATGAAAAACTGTTTTTT | CASSPTGVNEKLFF
TRBD1 | TRBJ2-7 | TRBV9 | NA | TGTGCCAGCAGCGTAGGGGGGGGACAGGGGAACGAGCAGTACTTC | CASSVGGGQGNEQYF
NA | TRBJ1-5 | TRBV4-1 | NA | TGCGCCAGCAGCCAATCGGGCAGGGCAACCAATCAGCCCCAGCATTTT | CASSQSGRATNQPQHF
NA | TRBJ2-7 | TRBV21-1 | NA | TGTGCCAGCAGCAAAGTGCTGCAACAGGGCCCCAACTCATGGGCCGAGCAGTACTTC | CASSKVLQQGPNSWAEQYF